The clone carrying this T cell receptor (beta chain) was found a few times. Combining a sample-barcoded 5' primer with a J-beta primer mix, a second PCR ran for about 7 to 11 cycles. TCRdb recomputed calls from the 5' RACE reads with MiXCR, one row per CDR3 protein. Of 750,000 to 950,000 distinct CDR3 sequences in the sample, almost 30% were seen once. The data originate from a study of blood T cells in healthy people across ages. The CDR3 is made up of 14 amino acids. These data also formed part of another study, on T cells of mothers and their children.

The clonotype originates from a middle-aged woman in good health. Sequencing was performed on blood. The rearrangement joins TRBV12-3 or TRBV12-4 to TRBJ2-4, with D possibly matching TRBD2 (6 bases). The DNA end lines up better with TRBJ2-7; the J call may be wrong. CDR3 coding DNA: TGTGCCAGCAGTCCCGGATTGGGAGGCTACGAGCAGTACTTC. Translating it yields CASSPGLGGYEQYF.